Each of the 9 T cell receptor beta chains below was sequenced from the same sample in a study of cytomegalovirus exposure and HLA in healthy donors. The assay was immunoSEQ multiplex PCR, and TCRdb's table has in-frame clones only and misses some. This table holds about 150,000 clones, more than 85% found once. Input material: PBMCs. The receptor set was obtained from a young man in good health and CMV-seronegative.

This clone has a count of ten or more. The chain uses TRBV19 and TRBJ2-1; 9 bases align to TRBD2. Germline V gene sequence: CDR1 LNHDA, CDR2 SQIVND (reference sequence). The CDR3 has 17 amino acids. V lost 3 bases and J lost 8; bases outside the gene matches: 14. CDR3 residues: CASSIPRGSGSSDEQFF. The CDR3 bases are TGTGCCAGTAGTATCCCCAGGGGTAGCGGGAGTTCGGATGAGCAGTTCTTC.

The rearrangement uses TRBV7-2 and TRBJ2-2; 10 bases map to TRBD2. Germline CDR1 SGHTA, CDR2 FQGNSA. V lost 1 base and J lost 9; bases outside the gene matches: 8. The CDR3 runs to 16 residues. CDR3 protein: CASSLDRSGRARELFF. In DNA, the CDR3 is TGTGCCAGCAGCTTAGATAGAAGCGGGAGGGCCCGGGAGCTGTTTTTT.

The chain employs TRBV10-3 and TRBJ1-1; D is uncertain. This CDR3 comprises 13 residues. Germline-derived CDR1 and CDR2 are ENHRY and SYGVKD. Trimming left V 9 bases short and J 5 bases short, with 16 bases between. The CDR3 loop reads CAINRDTRTEAFF. In DNA form, the CDR3 reads TGTGCCATTAACCGGGATACGAGGACTGAAGCTTTCTTT.

The rearrangement links TRBV9 to TRBJ2-5, with 9 bases aligning to TRBD2. Germline CDR1 reads SGDLS; CDR2 reads YYNGEE. The V gene end was trimmed by 4 bases and the J gene end by 4 bases; junction bases not matched to a gene: 11. This CDR3 spans 16 amino acids. Here the CDR3 reads CASSPQAGGSRETQYF. The CDR3 DNA sequence: TGTGCCAGCAGCCCTCAAGCGGGAGGTTCTCGAGAGACCCAGTACTTC.

This clone was seen only once. The CDR3 here is CASIGPGGGNYGYTF. DNA of the CDR3: TGTGCCAGCATCGGTCCGGGGGGCGGAAACTATGGCTACACCTTC. The chain has TRBV6-5 and TRBJ1-2, with D possibly being TRBD1 (6 bases). The CDR3 length is 15 residues. Trimming left V 7 bases short and J 2 bases short, with 17 bases between. CDR1 MNHEY and CDR2 SVGAGI come from the germline V gene.

The sample holds a few counts of this clone. This chain uses TRBV4-1 with TRBJ2-7; TRBD2 is a possible D gene (7 bases). Per germline, CDR1 MGHRA and CDR2 YSYEKL. V was trimmed by 1 base and J by 4 bases, leaving 11 bases between them. This CDR3 is 14 amino acids long. DNA of the CDR3: TGCGCCAGCAGCCAAGCGGGGGGCTCGTACGAGCAGTACTTC. This encodes CASSQAGGSYEQYF.

This chain connects TRBV9 to TRBJ1-2, with D maybe TRBD1 (6 bases). The length of the CDR3 is 15 residues. The V end was cut by 0 bases, the J end by 4 bases, with 13 bases between. The germline V gene encodes CDR1 SGDLS and CDR2 YYNGEE. The CDR3, as DNA: TGTGCCAGCAGCGTAGAGAAGGGACACAGCTATGGCTACACCTTC. It translates to CASSVEKGHSYGYTF.

The rearrangement uses TRBV27 and TRBJ2-3; 8 bases align to TRBD2. The CDR3 contains 17 residues. V dropped 3 bases and J dropped 2; count of bases not matched to a gene: 10. From germline, CDR1 is MNHEY and CDR2 SMNVEV (reference sequence). The CDR3 protein is CASSFGLGGGPTDTQYF. DNA of the CDR3: TGTGCCAGCAGTTTTGGGCTTGGCGGGGGGCCCACAGATACGCAGTATTTT.

The chain combines TRBV29-1 with TRBJ2-1, with 7 bases fitting TRBD2. The V and J ends lost 0 bases and 8 bases, in that order; junction bases with no gene match: 16. Germline CDR1 SQVTM, CDR2 ANQGSEA. The CDR3 length is 17 residues. CDR3 loop: CSVEEYRNGLGVYEQFF. CDR3 in DNA: TGCAGCGTTGAAGAGTATCGTAATGGACTAGGGGTTTATGAGCAGTTCTTC.